The 17 T cell receptor beta chains below come from one sample, sequenced in a study of graft-versus-host responses after intestinal transplantation. Antigens of these TCRs are unknown. Sequencing used immunoSEQ multiplex PCR; TCRdb keeps in-frame clones, though not all of them. The data contain tens of thousands of clones, approximately 92% of them seen just once; the ten biggest clones take up around 1.1%. Sequences were derived from unstimulated CD8+ T cells sorted from spleen or lymph node cells, sampled before transplant. These receptors were taken from a human donor who was the organ donor for an intestinal transplant.

CDR3 region: CASSQDWQGGEKLFF. The CDR3 nucleotides are TGCGCCAGCAGCCAAGACTGGCAGGGTGGCGAAAAACTGTTTTTT. The gene calls are TRBV4-1 and TRBJ1-4; perhaps TRBD1 as D (5 bases). V was clipped by 0 bases and J by 8 bases, with 13 bases between them. The germline V gene encodes CDR1 MGHRA and CDR2 YSYEKL. The CDR3 runs 15 residues.

The rearrangement links TRBV7-9 to TRBJ2-7; 7 bases are shared with TRBD1. Germline-derived CDR1 and CDR2 are SEHNR and FQNEAQ (reference sequence). CDR3 length: 13 amino acids. V shed 5 bases and J 2 bases; nucleotides not matched to a gene: 3. The DNA for the CDR3 is TGTGCCAGCAGCGCCGACAGGGCCTACGAGCAGTACTTC. Translation gives CASSADRAYEQYF.

V is TRBV18 and J is TRBJ2-3, with no clear D. V was cut by 6 bases and J by 2 bases, with 18 bases left in between. In germline, CDR1 is KGHSH, CDR2 LQKENI. The CDR3 contains 16 residues. Here the CDR3 reads CASSDHRSTFTDTQYF. Written as DNA, the CDR3 is TGTGCCAGCTCCGATCACCGGTCCACTTTCACAGATACGCAGTATTTT.

The rearrangement uses TRBV25-1 and TRBJ2-1, with D possibly being TRBD2 (6 bases). CDR1 and CDR2 from the germline V gene are MGHDK and SYGVNS. The CDR3 has 17 residues. Trimming stripped 5 bases from V and 5 bases from J, with 22 bases between. The DNA of the CDR3 is TGTGCCAGCAGTCCACATGAGGGACTCCCAGACCACAATGAGCAGTTCTTC. This codes for CASSPHEGLPDHNEQFF.

This sequence joins TRBV19 and TRBJ1-6, with 7 bases fitting TRBD1. V lost 5 bases and J lost 9; bases outside the gene matches: 16. Germline assignment: CDR1 LNHDA and CDR2 SQIVND (reference sequence). The CDR3 has 17 residues. The CDR3 nucleotides read TGTGCCAGTAGTTTAACAATCTACAGGGGTGACGGTTCACCCCTCCACTTT. Translated, it gives CASSLTIYRGDGSPLHF.

This rearrangement joins TRBV7-9 to TRBJ2-7; D possibly corresponds to TRBD1 (5 bases). Germline V gene lookup returns CDR1 SEHNR and CDR2 FQNEAQ (reference sequence). The CDR3 contains 11 residues. The V and J ends lost 2 bases and 6 bases respectively, with 5 bases between them. CDR3 nucleotides: TGTGCCAGCAGCTTACAGGGCGAGCAGTACTTC. Amino acid sequence: CASSLQGEQYF.

The chain uses TRBV6-5 and TRBJ2-2; the D is unclear. V lost 0 bases, J lost 1 base, and 6 bases lay in between. The CDR3 is 15 amino acids. Germline V CDR1 and CDR2: MNHEY, SVGAGI. The CDR3 nucleotides read TGTGCCAGCAGTTACTCGATAGAGAACACCGGGGAGCTGTTTTTT. Its protein product is CASSYSIENTGELFF.

This clone was recorded once. This chain links TRBV7-8 with TRBJ2-3, with a weak D call TRBD1 (6 bases). Germline CDR1 and CDR2: SGHVS and FQNEAQ. The CDR3 length is 13 residues. Trimming took off 5 bases at V and 3 bases at J, with 9 bases between the two ends. CDR3 loop: CASSPQGTDTQYF. CDR3 in DNA: TGTGCCAGCAGCCCCCAGGGGACAGATACGCAGTATTTT.

Only a few counts were recorded for this clone. DNA of the CDR3: TGCGCCAGCAGCCAAGGCGACGCGTACGGGGGGATAGTGGAAAAACTGTTTTTT. Protein product: CASSQGDAYGGIVEKLFF. V is TRBV4-3 and J is TRBJ1-4, with D possibly TRBD1 on 5 matching bases. V was pared by 1 base and J by 8 bases, with 23 bases between. The CDR3 runs to 18 residues. Germline loops: CDR1 LGHNA, CDR2 YSLEER.

This chain connects TRBV4-2 to TRBJ2-1, with 14 positions matching TRBD2. Germline V gene lookup returns CDR1 LGHNA and CDR2 YNFKEQ. There are 17 residues in the CDR3. V dropped 0 bases and J dropped 7; count of bases not matched to a gene: 5. The CDR3 region has the DNA TGTGCCAGCAGCCAAGACGGACTAGCGGGAGGCATGAATGAGCAGTTCTTC. Its protein is CASSQDGLAGGMNEQFF.

The rearrangement joins TRBV10-1 to TRBJ2-3; 12 nucleotides match TRBD1. Germline loops: CDR1 WNHNN, CDR2 SYGVQD (reference sequence). V lost 6 bases and J lost 3; bases outside the gene matches: 4. The CDR3 runs to 15 residues. CDR3 sequence (DNA): TGCGCCAGCAGGCGGGACAGGGGGCCGACAGATACGCAGTATTTT. It codes for CASRRDRGPTDTQYF.

This chain connects TRBV9 to TRBJ2-5; D is possibly TRBD1 (6 bases). The better agreement between TRBJ2-7 and the DNA end casts doubt on the J call. Germline CDR1 SGDLS, CDR2 YYNGEE. CDR3 length: 14 amino acids. The CDR3 protein is CASSVAAGDYEQYF. The CDR3 DNA sequence: TGTGCCAGCAGCGTAGCTGCAGGGGACTACGAGCAGTACTTC.

This rearrangement joins TRBV9 to TRBJ2-1, with 10 positions matching TRBD2. Per germline, CDR1 SGDLS and CDR2 YYNGEE. The CDR3 is made up of 16 amino acids. The V and J ends lost 1 base and 8 bases, in that order; junction bases with no gene match: 9. The CDR3 protein is CASSVLGTSVGHEQFF. The CDR3, as DNA: TGTGCCAGCAGCGTACTAGGGACTAGCGTCGGCCATGAGCAGTTCTTC.

This clone was observed once. The genes are TRBV27 and TRBJ2-1, with 12 bases identical to TRBD2. V was clipped by 5 bases and J by 9 bases; unmatched bases: 5. CDR1 is MNHEY and CDR2 is SMNVEV in the germline V gene (reference sequence). CDR3 length: 14 amino acids. CDR3 DNA sequence: TGTGCCAGCAGTCTAGCGGGGGGGAGAGGTGAGCAGTTCTTC. Translated, it gives CASSLAGGRGEQFF.

The rearrangement joins TRBV27 to TRBJ2-7; D might be TRBD1 (6 bases). This CDR3 spans 14 amino acids. Germline V gene data show CDR1 as MNHEY and CDR2 as SMNVEV (reference sequence). Trimming cost V 5 bases and J 3 bases, with 14 bases left between them. The CDR3 sequence: CASSLQGLSYEQYF. CDR3 nucleotides: TGTGCCAGCAGTCTACAGGGTCTTAGCTACGAGCAGTACTTC.

This clone came up once. The chain links TRBV7-2 to TRBJ2-1; 7 nucleotides align to TRBD2. Germline values: CDR1 SGHTA, CDR2 FQGNSA. This CDR3 is 14 amino acids long. J lost 8 bases, V lost 1 base, and 5 bases had no gene match. CDR3 in amino acids: CASSLDPGGYEQFF. The CDR3 DNA reads as TGTGCCAGCAGCTTAGACCCGGGGGGTTATGAGCAGTTCTTC.

This sequence joins TRBV6-5 and TRBJ1-3; tentatively, D is TRBD1 (6 bases). CDR1 and CDR2 from the germline V gene are MNHEY and SVGAGI. The ends were cut back, 6 bases at V and 0 bases at J, with 9 bases in the middle. The CDR3 length is 14 residues. CDR3 DNA sequence: TGTGCCAGCAGGGGGGCCAGCTCTGGAAACACCATATATTTT. It yields the protein CASRGASSGNTIYF.